This T cell receptor beta chain derives from a study of OX40 agonist ivuxolimab in advanced cancers. The wider study: From about 23 to 85 years was the age range, with a mean of around 56 years, and about 83% were male.

Sequencing was performed with immunoSEQ multiplex PCR; in TCRdb, only in-frame clones are kept and a portion is missing. Of 7,000 to 9,500 clones listed, about nine tenths are singletons. CDR3 length: 13 residues. The V gene's germline CDR1 is SNHLY and CDR2 FYNNEI. Trimming shortened V by 3 bases and J by 4 bases, and 10 bases separated the two germline ends. This clone was detected once. People who had autoimmune disease history or systemic immunosuppression were excluded. This chain joins TRBV2 and TRBJ2-7; D is unresolved. This TCR was recovered from an adult with an advanced solid tumor such as melanoma, head and neck, liver or kidney cancer. The source was CD4+ or CD8+ T cells sorted from blood, collected in a trial of the OX40 agonist ivuxolimab. CDR3 residues: CASSDRPNYEQYF. The CDR3 bases are TGTGCCAGCAGTGATAGACCGAATTACGAGCAGTACTTC.